This T cell receptor beta chain was observed in a study of blood T cell repertoires in COVID-19. Study in general: The United States, Italy and Spain supplied acute and convalescent COVID-19 samples. In each case, the material was cDNA or gDNA derived from T cells, B-cell-depleted T cells, or PBMCs.

In the authors' workflow: The assay estimated nucleated cells by amplifying reference gene primers. Assay: immunoSEQ multiplex PCR; the TCRdb copy retains only in-frame clones and omits some. The V and J calls and clone size are taken from that table; D and trimming were inferred from the DNA. The profile shows over 150,000 clones, approximately 81% of them singletons. The CDR3 is made up of 16 amino acids. CDR1 is KGHSH, CDR2 LQKENI, per germline. Trimming removed 0 bases at V and 0 bases at J, with 9 bases between. V and J are TRBV18 and TRBJ2-4, with no clear D. Sequenced input: peripheral blood. The receptor comes from a woman older than 75 with active or convalescent COVID-19. The CDR3 region has the DNA TGTGCCAGCTCACCACCCGGTTCACTAGCCAAAAACATTCAGTACTTC. Translating gives CASSPPGSLAKNIQYF.